These T cell receptor beta chains were read from a single sample in a study of identical twins. One entry per CDR3 protein results from TCRdb running MiXCR on the 5' RACE reads. The sample shows 200,000 to 300,000 distinct CDR3 sequences, 7% of them seen only once. These records were also assigned to another study, of yellow fever vaccine responses in identical twins.

The sequenced material came from memory (CD45RO+) T cells sorted from blood. The source is a young woman in good health. Each CDR3 is given with its conserved first and last residue. The order of the fields is D gene, V gene, J gene, clone size, CDR3 DNA, CDR3 protein. A D gene is named only where the DNA matches it firmly. Some rows have no size entry. The others give once, few or many, or a class for an expanded clone.

d_call: NA
v_call: TRBV24-1
j_call: TRBJ2-4
clone_size: many
cdr3_nt: TGTGCCACCAGTTCAGGGATGGGAAACATTCAGTACTTC
cdr3_aa: CATSSGMGNIQYF

d_call: TRBD1
v_call: TRBV20-1
j_call: TRBJ2-7
clone_size: few
cdr3_nt: TGCAGTGCTAAGCGAACGGACAGGGGGACCTACGAGCAGTACTTC
cdr3_aa: CSAKRTDRGTYEQYF

d_call: TRBD2
v_call: TRBV19
j_call: TRBJ2-1
clone_size: few
cdr3_nt: TGTGCCAGTAGTATAATAGCGGGGCTAAACAATGAGCAGTTCTTC
cdr3_aa: CASSIIAGLNNEQFF

d_call: TRBD1
v_call: TRBV2
j_call: TRBJ2-1
clone_size: NA
cdr3_nt: TGTGCCGAGGACAGGCCCCCCTACAATGAGCAGTTCTTC
cdr3_aa: CAEDRPPYNEQFF

d_call: NA
v_call: TRBV12-3/TRBV12-4
j_call: TRBJ2-3
clone_size: many
cdr3_nt: TGTGCCAGCACTGGAGCTAGCACAGATACGCAGTATTTT
cdr3_aa: CASTGASTDTQYF

d_call: NA
v_call: TRBV7-2
j_call: TRBJ2-1
clone_size: NA
cdr3_nt: TGTGCCACCGGGGAGCAGTTCTTC
cdr3_aa: CATGEQFF

d_call: TRBD2
v_call: TRBV27
j_call: TRBJ2-1
clone_size: NA
cdr3_nt: TGTGCCAGCAGTCCCCGGACTAGCGGCGCCTACAATGAGCAGTTCTTC
cdr3_aa: CASSPRTSGAYNEQFF

d_call: NA
v_call: TRBV7-9
j_call: TRBJ1-1
clone_size: NA
cdr3_nt: TGTGCCAGCAGCTTTGACTTGAACACTGAAGCTTTCTTT
cdr3_aa: CASSFDLNTEAFF

d_call: TRBD2
v_call: TRBV4-1
j_call: TRBJ2-7
clone_size: many
cdr3_nt: TGCGCCAGCAGCCAAGGGACTAGGTACGAGCAGTACTTC
cdr3_aa: CASSQGTRYEQYF

d_call: TRBD2
v_call: TRBV6-2/TRBV6-3
j_call: TRBJ2-1
clone_size: NA
cdr3_nt: TGTGCCAGCAGTCCACAGACTAGCGGGAGATACAATGAGCAGTTCTTC
cdr3_aa: CASSPQTSGRYNEQFF

d_call: NA
v_call: TRBV5-1
j_call: TRBJ2-1
clone_size: many
cdr3_nt: TGCGCCAGCAGCGCCGGACTCCTACTAAATGAGCAGTTCTTC
cdr3_aa: CASSAGLLLNEQFF

d_call: NA
v_call: TRBV2
j_call: TRBJ2-5
clone_size: few
cdr3_nt: TGTGCCAGCAGCCGGATTGCAACGGGGGAGACCCAGTACTTC
cdr3_aa: CASSRIATGETQYF

d_call: TRBD2
v_call: TRBV2
j_call: TRBJ2-1
clone_size: few
cdr3_nt: TGTGCCAGCGGAGGACTAGCGGGCCCCAATCCGGTGGGGTTCTTC
cdr3_aa: CASGGLAGPNPVGFF

d_call: NA
v_call: TRBV7-9
j_call: TRBJ2-6
clone_size: NA
cdr3_nt: TGTGCCTGCAGCTACCGACCGGGACACCCCATCTCTGGGGCCAACGTCCTGACTTTC
cdr3_aa: CACSYRPGHPISGANVLTF

d_call: TRBD1
v_call: TRBV18
j_call: TRBJ2-7
clone_size: few
cdr3_nt: TGTGCCAGCTCGGCACGGGACAGGGGCTACGAGCAGTACTTC
cdr3_aa: CASSARDRGYEQYF

d_call: NA
v_call: TRBV6-1
j_call: TRBJ1-3
clone_size: many
cdr3_nt: TGTGCCAGCAGCCCGGACTTCTCTGGAAACACCATATATTTT
cdr3_aa: CASSPDFSGNTIYF

d_call: NA
v_call: TRBV20-1
j_call: TRBJ2-2
clone_size: NA
cdr3_nt: TGCAGTGCTAGAGATGTGGTACTAGCCAACACCGGGGAGCTGTTTTTT
cdr3_aa: CSARDVVLANTGELFF

d_call: TRBD1
v_call: TRBV25-1
j_call: TRBJ2-7
clone_size: many
cdr3_nt: TGTGCCAGCAGTAACCGGGACAGGGGGGGGTCCTACGAGCAGTACTTC
cdr3_aa: CASSNRDRGGSYEQYF

d_call: NA
v_call: TRBV7-2
j_call: TRBJ2-7
clone_size: many
cdr3_nt: TGTGCCAGCAGCTTTGGACGGACCTCCTACGAGCAGTACTTC
cdr3_aa: CASSFGRTSYEQYF

d_call: TRBD1
v_call: TRBV19
j_call: TRBJ1-4
clone_size: NA
cdr3_nt: TGTGCCAGTAAGGAACAGGGGGCTTCGGTTAGTGAAAAACTGTTTTTT
cdr3_aa: CASKEQGASVSEKLFF

d_call: TRBD2
v_call: TRBV5-1
j_call: TRBJ2-3
clone_size: NA
cdr3_nt: TGCGCCAGCAGCCCGACTAGCGGGAGAGCGGATACGCAGTATTTT
cdr3_aa: CASSPTSGRADTQYF

d_call: NA
v_call: TRBV5-1
j_call: TRBJ2-5
clone_size: few
cdr3_nt: TGCGCCAGCAGCTTGGAGGGAGGTGGGACCCAGTACTTC
cdr3_aa: CASSLEGGGTQYF

d_call: NA
v_call: TRBV2
j_call: TRBJ2-5
clone_size: NA
cdr3_nt: TGTGCCAGCACACGGACTACTTCCAAAGAGACCCAGTACTTC
cdr3_aa: CASTRTTSKETQYF

d_call: NA
v_call: TRBV6-1
j_call: TRBJ2-2
clone_size: few
cdr3_nt: TGTGCCAGCAAGGGTTTCGTGAACACCGGGGAGCTGTTTTTT
cdr3_aa: CASKGFVNTGELFF

d_call: TRBD2
v_call: TRBV5-6
j_call: TRBJ2-3
clone_size: few
cdr3_nt: TGTGCCAGCAGCTTCTCTAGCGGGGGCCGCACAGATACGCAGTATTTT
cdr3_aa: CASSFSSGGRTDTQYF

d_call: TRBD2
v_call: TRBV4-2
j_call: TRBJ2-1
clone_size: few
cdr3_nt: TGTGCCAGCAGCCAAGATTTCCCTCTAGCGGTGACTGGCAATGAGCAGTTCTTC
cdr3_aa: CASSQDFPLAVTGNEQFF

d_call: NA
v_call: TRBV6-5
j_call: TRBJ2-7
clone_size: NA
cdr3_nt: TGTGCCAGCAGTTACCGCAGGGAGTCCTACGAGCAGTACTTC
cdr3_aa: CASSYRRESYEQYF

d_call: TRBD2
v_call: TRBV5-1
j_call: TRBJ2-1
clone_size: NA
cdr3_nt: TGCGCCAGCAGCTTGGACCTAAAGCGGGAGAGGTTCTTC
cdr3_aa: CASSLDLKRERFF

d_call: NA
v_call: TRBV7-9
j_call: TRBJ2-1
clone_size: few
cdr3_nt: TGTGCCAGCAGCTTGAGGACCCTTACATATGAGCAGTTCTTC
cdr3_aa: CASSLRTLTYEQFF

d_call: TRBD1
v_call: TRBV7-2
j_call: TRBJ1-2
clone_size: few
cdr3_nt: TGTGCCAGCAGCACCCAAACAGGGGGCGGCTATGGCTACACCTTC
cdr3_aa: CASSTQTGGGYGYTF

d_call: NA
v_call: TRBV27
j_call: TRBJ1-2
clone_size: many
cdr3_nt: TGTGCCAGCAGCAACAGGCAGTACTATGGCTACACCTTC
cdr3_aa: CASSNRQYYGYTF

d_call: TRBD1
v_call: TRBV5-1
j_call: TRBJ2-7
clone_size: many
cdr3_nt: TGCGCCAGCAGCTTTGGGACAGGGGGCCCACGCGAGCAGTACTTC
cdr3_aa: CASSFGTGGPREQYF

d_call: NA
v_call: TRBV20-1
j_call: TRBJ1-5
clone_size: many
cdr3_nt: TGCAGTGCTAGGGACAGTCTAAGTCGTCAGCCCCAGCATTTT
cdr3_aa: CSARDSLSRQPQHF

d_call: TRBD2
v_call: TRBV20-1
j_call: TRBJ2-7
clone_size: NA
cdr3_nt: TGCAGTGCTATCGGACTAGCGGGAGGGCCGGTCGACGAGCAGTACTTC
cdr3_aa: CSAIGLAGGPVDEQYF

d_call: TRBD2
v_call: TRBV2
j_call: TRBJ2-7
clone_size: many
cdr3_nt: TGTGCCAGCAGTGACGGGACTAGGGCCTACGAGCAGTACTTC
cdr3_aa: CASSDGTRAYEQYF

d_call: TRBD2
v_call: TRBV4-1
j_call: TRBJ2-5
clone_size: many
cdr3_nt: TGCGCCAGCAGCCAAGATAAACGGCTAGCGGGAGTTAGAGAGACCCAGTACTTC
cdr3_aa: CASSQDKRLAGVRETQYF

d_call: NA
v_call: TRBV20-1
j_call: TRBJ2-3
clone_size: few
cdr3_nt: TGCAGTGCTAGGTGGCGGAGCACAGATACGCAGTATTTT
cdr3_aa: CSARWRSTDTQYF

d_call: NA
v_call: TRBV12-3/TRBV12-4
j_call: TRBJ1-4
clone_size: NA
cdr3_nt: TGTGCCAGCAGGCCCCAGGACGTCCCGAATGAAAAACTGTTTTTT
cdr3_aa: CASRPQDVPNEKLFF

d_call: TRBD2
v_call: TRBV20-1
j_call: TRBJ2-7
clone_size: few
cdr3_nt: TGCAGTGCTCCCAAGGGAGCGGGAGCGAACGAGCAGTACTTC
cdr3_aa: CSAPKGAGANEQYF

d_call: NA
v_call: TRBV3-1
j_call: TRBJ1-2
clone_size: many
cdr3_nt: TGTGCCAGCAGCCAAGGGCTCGGAGCTAACTATGGCTACACCTTC
cdr3_aa: CASSQGLGANYGYTF